The subject of this entry is one TCR beta chain. The CDR3 length is 11 residues. V lost 3 bases to trimming and J lost 11 bases, with 10 bases between them. Germline assignment: CDR1 MDHEN and CDR2 SYDVKM. In the original analysis: How many nucleated cells were present was estimated from reference gene primer amplification. Produced via immunoSEQ multiplex PCR; TCRdb's table is partial and in-frame only. Clone size and V and J calls were adopted from that table, with D and trimming inferred from the DNA. The sample carries around 250,000 clones, 80% to 90% recorded once. The record originates from a study of blood T cell repertoires in COVID-19. Turning to the study itself: The United States, Italy and Spain supplied acute and convalescent COVID-19 samples. T cells, B-cell-depleted T cells, or PBMCs supplied cDNA or gDNA.

The receptor was isolated from a man aged 60 to 75 with acute or convalescent COVID-19. This chain uses TRBV28 with TRBJ1-2; D gene unclear. What was sequenced was peripheral blood. CDR3 sequence reads: CASSFLANYTF. The CDR3 DNA reads as TGTGCCAGCAGTTTTCTAGCGAATTACACCTTC.